This TCR beta chain was identified in a study of identical twins. Study-level results: Monozygotic twin pairs showed more out-of-frame TCR alpha sharing than models estimated. Out-of-frame alpha sequences shared by twins were enriched for low generation probability.

This CDR3 has 13 amino acids. V was cut by 5 bases and J by 9 bases, with 17 bases left in between. CDR1 is GTSNPN, CDR2 SVGIG, per germline (reference sequence). Many counts were recorded for this clonotype. The antigen remains unidentified. After template switching added a universal primer site, the resulting cDNA carried unique molecular identifiers. TCRdb passed the 5' RACE reads through MiXCR, listing each CDR3 protein once. Of around 510,000 distinct CDR3 sequences detected, approximately 14% appear once; the ten largest clones hold approximately 0.98%. This sample also belongs to another study, concerning yellow fever vaccine responses in identical twins.

The sequenced sample consisted of CD4+ T cells sorted from blood. V is TRBV30 and J is TRBJ2-1; D ambiguous. The receptor was isolated from a young woman in good health. The DNA for the CDR3 is TGTGCCTGGGATGAAGGTCACGCAACTGAGCAGTTCTTC. As protein: CAWDEGHATEQFF. The full variable domain, in which reference TRBV30 and TRBJ2-1 provide the parts outside the CDR3, is SQTIHQWPATLVQPVGSPLSLECTVEGTSNPNLYWYRQAAGRGLQLLFYSVGIGQISSEVPQNLSASRPQDRQFILSSKKLLLSDSGFYLCAWDEGHATEQFFGPGTRLTVL.